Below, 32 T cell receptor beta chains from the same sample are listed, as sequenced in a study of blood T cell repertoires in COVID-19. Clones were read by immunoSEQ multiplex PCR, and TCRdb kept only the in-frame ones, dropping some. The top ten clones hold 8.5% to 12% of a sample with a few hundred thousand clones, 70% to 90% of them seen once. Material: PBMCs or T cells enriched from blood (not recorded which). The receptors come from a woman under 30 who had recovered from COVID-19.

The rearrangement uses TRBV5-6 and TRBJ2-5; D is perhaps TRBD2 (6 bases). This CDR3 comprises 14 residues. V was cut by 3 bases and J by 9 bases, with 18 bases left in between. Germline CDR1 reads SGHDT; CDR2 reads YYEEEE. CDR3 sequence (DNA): TGTGCCAGCAGCTCCGTTTCGGGGGTGAAGGCCCAGTACTTC. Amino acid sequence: CASSSVSGVKAQYF. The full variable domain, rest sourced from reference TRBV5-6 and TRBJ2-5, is DAGVTQSPTHLIKTRGQQVTLRCSPKSGHDTVSWYQQALGQGPQFIFQYYEEEERQRGNFPDRFSGHQFPNYSSELNVNALLLGDSALYLCASSSVSGVKAQYFGPGTRLLVL.

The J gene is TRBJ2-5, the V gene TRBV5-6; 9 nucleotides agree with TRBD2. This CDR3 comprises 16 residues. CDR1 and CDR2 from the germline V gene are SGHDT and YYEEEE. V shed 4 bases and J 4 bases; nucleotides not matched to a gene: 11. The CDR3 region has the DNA TGTGCCAGCAGCCCTATAGCGGGAGTAGGGTTAGAGACCCAGTACTTC. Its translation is CASSPIAGVGLETQYF.

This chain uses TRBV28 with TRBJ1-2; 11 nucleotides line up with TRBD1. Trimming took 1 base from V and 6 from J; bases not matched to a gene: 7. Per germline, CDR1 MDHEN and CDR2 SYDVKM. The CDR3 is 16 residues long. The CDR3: CASSLFPGTGGDGYTF. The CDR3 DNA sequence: TGTGCCAGCAGTTTATTTCCAGGGACAGGGGGTGATGGCTACACCTTC.

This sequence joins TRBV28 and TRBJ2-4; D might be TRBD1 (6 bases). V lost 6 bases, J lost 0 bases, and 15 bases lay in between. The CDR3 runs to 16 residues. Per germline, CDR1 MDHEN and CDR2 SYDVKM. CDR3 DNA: TGTGCCAGCAGCCCTCCGGGACACCCAGCCAAAAACATTCAGTACTTC. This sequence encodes CASSPPGHPAKNIQYF.

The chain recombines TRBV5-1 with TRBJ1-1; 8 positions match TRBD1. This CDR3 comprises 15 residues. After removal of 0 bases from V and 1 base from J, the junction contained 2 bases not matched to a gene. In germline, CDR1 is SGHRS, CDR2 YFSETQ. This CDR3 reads CASSLGTGSNTEAFF. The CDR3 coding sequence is TGCGCCAGCAGCTTGGGGACAGGGTCGAACACTGAAGCTTTCTTT.

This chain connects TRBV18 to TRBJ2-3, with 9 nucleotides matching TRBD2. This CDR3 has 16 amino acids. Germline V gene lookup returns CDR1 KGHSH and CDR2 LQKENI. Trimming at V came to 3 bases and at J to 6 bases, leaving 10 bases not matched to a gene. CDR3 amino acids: CASSPGPAGGRDTQYF. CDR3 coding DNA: TGTGCCAGCTCACCCGGACCGGCGGGGGGGCGTGATACGCAGTATTTT.

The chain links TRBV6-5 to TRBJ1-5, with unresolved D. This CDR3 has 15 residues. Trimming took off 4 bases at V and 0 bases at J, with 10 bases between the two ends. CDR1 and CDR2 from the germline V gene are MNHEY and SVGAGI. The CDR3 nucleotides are TGTGCCAGCAGTTGGCAGGTAAATAGCAATCAGCCCCAGCATTTT. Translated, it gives CASSWQVNSNQPQHF.

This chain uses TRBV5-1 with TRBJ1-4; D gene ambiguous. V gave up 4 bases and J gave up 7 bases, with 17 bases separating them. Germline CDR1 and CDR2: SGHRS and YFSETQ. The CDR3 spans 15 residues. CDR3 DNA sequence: TGCGCCAGCAGCCAAAAAGGCAGCGTGGTTGAAAAACTGTTTTTT. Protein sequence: CASSQKGSVVEKLFF.

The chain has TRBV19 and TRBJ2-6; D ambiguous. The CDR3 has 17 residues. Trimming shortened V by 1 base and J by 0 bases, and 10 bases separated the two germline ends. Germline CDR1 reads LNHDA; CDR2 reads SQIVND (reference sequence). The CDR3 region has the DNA TGTGCCAGTAGTATAGTATTCGACAACTCTGGGGCCAACGTCCTGACTTTC. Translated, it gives CASSIVFDNSGANVLTF.

The CDR3 nucleotides are TGCGCCAGCAGCTTGGGGCAGGATGGGACAGATACGCAGTATTTT. It is translated as CASSLGQDGTDTQYF. The genes are TRBV5-1 and TRBJ2-3; no definite D call. The CDR3 is 15 amino acids. Trimming cost V 0 bases and J 3 bases, with 11 bases left between them. CDR1 SGHRS and CDR2 YFSETQ come from the germline V gene.

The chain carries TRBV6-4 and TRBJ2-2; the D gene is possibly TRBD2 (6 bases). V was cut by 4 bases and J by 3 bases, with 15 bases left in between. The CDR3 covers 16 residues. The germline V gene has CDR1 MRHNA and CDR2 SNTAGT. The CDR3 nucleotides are TGTGCCAGCAGTGTTCGGACACTAGCCCACACCGGGGAGCTGTTTTTT. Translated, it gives CASSVRTLAHTGELFF.

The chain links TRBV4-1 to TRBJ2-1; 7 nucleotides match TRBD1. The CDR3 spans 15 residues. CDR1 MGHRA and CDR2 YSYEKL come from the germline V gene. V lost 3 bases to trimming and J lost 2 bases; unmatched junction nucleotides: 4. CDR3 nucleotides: TGCGCCAGCAGCCATTCACAGGGGACCTACAATGAGCAGTTCTTC. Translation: CASSHSQGTYNEQFF.

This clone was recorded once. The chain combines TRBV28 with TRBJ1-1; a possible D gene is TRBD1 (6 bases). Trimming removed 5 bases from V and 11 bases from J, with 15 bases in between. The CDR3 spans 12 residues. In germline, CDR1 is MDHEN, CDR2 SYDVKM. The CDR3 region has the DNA TGTGCCAGCAGTATAATACAGGGATGGGCTTTCTTT. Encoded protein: CASSIIQGWAFF.

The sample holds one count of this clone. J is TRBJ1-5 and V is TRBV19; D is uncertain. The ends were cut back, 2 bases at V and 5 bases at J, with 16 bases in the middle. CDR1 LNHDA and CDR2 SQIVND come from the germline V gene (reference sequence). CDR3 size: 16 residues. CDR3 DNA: TGTGCCAGTAGTATATTTCCAGGCAACCCCTATCAGCCCCAGCATTTT. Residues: CASSIFPGNPYQPQHF.

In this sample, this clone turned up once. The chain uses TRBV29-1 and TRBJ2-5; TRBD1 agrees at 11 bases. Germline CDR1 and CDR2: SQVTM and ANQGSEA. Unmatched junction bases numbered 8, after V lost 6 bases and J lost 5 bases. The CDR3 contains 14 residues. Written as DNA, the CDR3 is TGCAGCGTCCCCCGCCGGACAGGGGGCGAGACCCAGTACTTC. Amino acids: CSVPRRTGGETQYF.

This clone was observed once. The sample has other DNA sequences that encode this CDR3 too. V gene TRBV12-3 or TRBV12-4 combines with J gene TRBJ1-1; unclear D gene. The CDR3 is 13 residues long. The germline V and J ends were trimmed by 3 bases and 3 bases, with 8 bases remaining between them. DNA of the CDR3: TGTGCCAGCAGTTTTGAGGGAGACACTGAAGCTTTCTTT. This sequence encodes CASSFEGDTEAFF.

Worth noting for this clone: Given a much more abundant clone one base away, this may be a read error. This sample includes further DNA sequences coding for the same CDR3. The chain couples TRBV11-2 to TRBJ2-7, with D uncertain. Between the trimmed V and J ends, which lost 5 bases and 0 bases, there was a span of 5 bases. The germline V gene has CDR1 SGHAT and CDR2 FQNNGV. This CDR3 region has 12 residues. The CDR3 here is CASSASSYEQYF. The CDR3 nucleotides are TGTGCCAGCAGCGCCAGCTCCTACGAGCAGTACTTC.

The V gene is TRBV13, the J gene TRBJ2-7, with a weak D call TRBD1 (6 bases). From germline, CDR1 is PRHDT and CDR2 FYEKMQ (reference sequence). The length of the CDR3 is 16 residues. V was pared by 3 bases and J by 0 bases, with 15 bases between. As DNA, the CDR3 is TGTGCCAGCAGCTTTACTCGGGACACTAGCTCCTACGAGCAGTACTTC. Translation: CASSFTRDTSSYEQYF.

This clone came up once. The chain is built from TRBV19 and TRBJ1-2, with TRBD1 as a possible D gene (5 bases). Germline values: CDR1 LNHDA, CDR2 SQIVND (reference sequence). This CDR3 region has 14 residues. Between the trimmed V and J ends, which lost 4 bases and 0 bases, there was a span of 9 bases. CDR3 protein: CASSTRQTNYGYTF. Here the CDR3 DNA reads TGTGCCAGTAGTACCCGACAGACTAACTATGGCTACACCTTC.

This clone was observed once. CDR3 nucleotide sequence: TGCAGTGCTAGTGGGCAGGGGGCGTTGGTATCAGATACGCAGTATTTT. This sequence encodes CSASGQGALVSDTQYF. V and J are TRBV20-1 and TRBJ2-3, with TRBD1 matching over 8 bases. The germline CDR1 and CDR2 sequences are DFQATT and SNEGSKA (reference sequence). The CDR3 is made up of 16 amino acids. Germline trimming cut 3 bases from V and 4 bases from J; bases unmatched to any gene: 12.

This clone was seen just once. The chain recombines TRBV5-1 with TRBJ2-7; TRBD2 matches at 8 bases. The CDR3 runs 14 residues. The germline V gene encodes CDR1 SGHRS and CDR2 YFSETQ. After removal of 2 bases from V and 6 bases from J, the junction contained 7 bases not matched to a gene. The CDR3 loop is CASSLLGTRVEQYF. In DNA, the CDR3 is TGCGCCAGCAGCTTACTCGGGACTAGGGTCGAGCAGTACTTC.

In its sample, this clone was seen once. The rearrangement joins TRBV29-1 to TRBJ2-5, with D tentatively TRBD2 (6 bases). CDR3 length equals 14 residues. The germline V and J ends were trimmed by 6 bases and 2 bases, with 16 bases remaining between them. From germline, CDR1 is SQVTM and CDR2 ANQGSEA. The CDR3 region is CSVLRDVVQETQYF. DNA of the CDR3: TGCAGCGTATTGCGGGACGTGGTACAAGAGACCCAGTACTTC.

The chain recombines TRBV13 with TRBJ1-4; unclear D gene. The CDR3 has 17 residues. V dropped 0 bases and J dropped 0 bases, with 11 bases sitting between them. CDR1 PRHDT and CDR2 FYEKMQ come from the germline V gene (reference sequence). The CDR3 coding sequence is TGTGCCAGCAGCTTAGGCCGAGGCAGCGCAACTAATGAAAAACTGTTTTTT. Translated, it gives CASSLGRGSATNEKLFF. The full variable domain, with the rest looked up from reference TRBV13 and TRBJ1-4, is AAGVIQSPRHLIKEKRETATLKCYPIPRHDTVYWYQQGPGQDPQFLISFYEKMQSDKGSIPDRFSAQQFSDYHSELNMSSLELGDSALYFCASSLGRGSATNEKLFFGSGTQLSVL.

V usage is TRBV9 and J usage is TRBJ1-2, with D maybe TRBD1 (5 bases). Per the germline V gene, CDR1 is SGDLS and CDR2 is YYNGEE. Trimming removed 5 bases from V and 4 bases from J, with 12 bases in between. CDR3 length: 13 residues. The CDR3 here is CASRPGGGYGYTF. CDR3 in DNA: TGTGCCAGCAGACCCGGGGGTGGCTATGGCTACACCTTC.

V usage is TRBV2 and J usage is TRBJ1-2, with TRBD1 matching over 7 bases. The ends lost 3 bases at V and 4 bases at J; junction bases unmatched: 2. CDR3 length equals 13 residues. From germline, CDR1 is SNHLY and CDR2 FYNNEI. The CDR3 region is CASSEWDSYGYTF. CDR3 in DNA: TGTGCCAGCAGTGAGTGGGACAGCTATGGCTACACCTTC.

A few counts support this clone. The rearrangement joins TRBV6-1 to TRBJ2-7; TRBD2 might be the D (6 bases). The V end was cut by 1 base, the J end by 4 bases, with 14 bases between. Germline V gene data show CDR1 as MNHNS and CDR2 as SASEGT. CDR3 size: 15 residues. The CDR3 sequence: CASSEEEGGTYEQYF. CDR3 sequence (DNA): TGTGCCAGCAGTGAAGAGGAGGGCGGGACGTACGAGCAGTACTTC.

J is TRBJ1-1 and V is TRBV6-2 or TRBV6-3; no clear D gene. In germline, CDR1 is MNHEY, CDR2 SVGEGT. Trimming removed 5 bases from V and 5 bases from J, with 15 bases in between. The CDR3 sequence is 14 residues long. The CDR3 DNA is TGTGCCAGCAGTCACGACTCGAGGGAGACTGAAGCTTTCTTT. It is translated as CASSHDSRETEAFF.

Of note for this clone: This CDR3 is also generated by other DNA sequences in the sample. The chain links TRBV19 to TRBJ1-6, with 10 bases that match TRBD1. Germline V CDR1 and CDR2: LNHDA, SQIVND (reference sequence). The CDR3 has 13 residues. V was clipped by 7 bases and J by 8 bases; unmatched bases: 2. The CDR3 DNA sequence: TGTGCCAGTAAAGGACAGGGGGATTCACCCCTCCACTTT. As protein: CASKGQGDSPLHF. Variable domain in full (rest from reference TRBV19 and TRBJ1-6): DGGITQSPKYLFRKEGQNVTLSCEQNLNHDAMYWYRQDPGQGLRLIYYSQIVNDFQKGDIAEGYSVSREKKESFPLTVTSAQKNPTAFYLCASKGQGDSPLHFGNGTRLTVT.

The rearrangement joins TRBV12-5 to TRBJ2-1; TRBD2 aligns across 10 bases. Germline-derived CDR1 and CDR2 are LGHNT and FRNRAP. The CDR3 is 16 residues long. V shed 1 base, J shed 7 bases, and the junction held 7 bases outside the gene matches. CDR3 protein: CASGLDVASGRNEQFF. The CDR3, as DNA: TGTGCTAGTGGTTTGGACGTGGCTAGCGGGAGAAATGAGCAGTTCTTC.

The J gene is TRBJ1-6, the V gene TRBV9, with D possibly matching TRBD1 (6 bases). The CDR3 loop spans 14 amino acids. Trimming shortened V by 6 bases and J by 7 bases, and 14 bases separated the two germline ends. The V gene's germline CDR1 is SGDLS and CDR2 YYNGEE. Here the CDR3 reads CASNVRGGNSPLHF. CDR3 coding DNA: TGTGCCAGCAACGTCAGGGGCGGGAATTCACCCCTCCACTTT.

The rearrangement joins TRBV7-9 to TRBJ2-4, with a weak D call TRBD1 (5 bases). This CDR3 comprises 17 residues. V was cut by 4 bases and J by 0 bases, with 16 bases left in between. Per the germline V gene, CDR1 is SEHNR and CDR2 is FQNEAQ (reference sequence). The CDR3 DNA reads TGTGCCAGCAGCTATACCGCCCGACAGTTAGCCAAAAACATTCAGTACTTC. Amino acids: CASSYTARQLAKNIQYF.

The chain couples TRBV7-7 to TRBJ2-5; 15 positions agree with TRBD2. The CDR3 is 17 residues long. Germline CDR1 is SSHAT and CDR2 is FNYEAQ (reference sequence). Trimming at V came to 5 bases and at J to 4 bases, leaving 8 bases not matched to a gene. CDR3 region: CASSAGLAGGGGETQYF. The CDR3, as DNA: TGTGCCAGCAGCGCCGGACTAGCGGGAGGGGGGGGAGAGACCCAGTACTTC.